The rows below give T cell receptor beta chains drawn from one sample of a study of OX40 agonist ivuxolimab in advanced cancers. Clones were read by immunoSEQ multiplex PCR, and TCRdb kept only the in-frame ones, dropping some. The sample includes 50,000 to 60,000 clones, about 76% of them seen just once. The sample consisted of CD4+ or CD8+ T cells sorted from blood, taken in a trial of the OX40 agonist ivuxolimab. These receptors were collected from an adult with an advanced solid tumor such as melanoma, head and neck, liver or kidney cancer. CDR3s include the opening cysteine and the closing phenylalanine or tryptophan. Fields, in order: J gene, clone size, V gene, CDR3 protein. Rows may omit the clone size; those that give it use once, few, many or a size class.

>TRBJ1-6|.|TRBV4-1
CASSQGKDRGYSPLHF
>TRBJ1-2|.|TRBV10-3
CAISGQGNYGYTF
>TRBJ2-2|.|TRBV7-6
CASSLDWAGELFF
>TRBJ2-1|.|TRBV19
CASSSGGIIRAYNEQFF
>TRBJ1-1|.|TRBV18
CASSPIGDTEAFF
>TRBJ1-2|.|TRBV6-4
CASSDMAYYGYTF
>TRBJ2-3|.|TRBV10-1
CASSESRTLGTDTQYF
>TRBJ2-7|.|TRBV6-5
CASSDSYEQYF
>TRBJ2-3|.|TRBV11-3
CASSLGGGTDTQYF
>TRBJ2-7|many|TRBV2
CASRMDQGAKNF
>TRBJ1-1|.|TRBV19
CASRDLPGLRRTEAFF
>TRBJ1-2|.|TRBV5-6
CASSFREGGYTF
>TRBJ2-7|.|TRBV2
CASIVTSGSYEQYF
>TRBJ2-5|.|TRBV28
CASTAGGLAGRGAETQYF
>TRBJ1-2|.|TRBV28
CASSSSTGIANYGYTF
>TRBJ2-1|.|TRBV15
CATRASHYNEQFF
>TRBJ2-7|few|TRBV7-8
CASSLAGDEQYF
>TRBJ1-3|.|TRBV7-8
CASSLALGAGNTIYF
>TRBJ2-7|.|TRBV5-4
CASSLKGGRAMSYEQYF
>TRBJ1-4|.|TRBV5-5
CGRPRRGSNEKLFF
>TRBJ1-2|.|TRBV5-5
CASSLVAGLGYTF
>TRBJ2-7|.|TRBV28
CASSLFLQGYEQYF
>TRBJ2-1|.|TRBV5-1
CASSLVVSNEQFF
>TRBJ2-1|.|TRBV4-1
CASSQDAGLAGGYEQFF
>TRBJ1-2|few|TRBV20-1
CSAGDVGGYTF
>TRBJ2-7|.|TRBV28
CASSSTGRVPYF
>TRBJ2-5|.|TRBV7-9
CASSLAVQETQYF
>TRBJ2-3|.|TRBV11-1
CASSYWGGITDTQYF
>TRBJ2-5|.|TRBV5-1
CASSVGTVQETQYF
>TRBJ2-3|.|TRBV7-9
CASSELAGVTDTQYF
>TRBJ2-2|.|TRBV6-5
CASRRTGFSGELFF
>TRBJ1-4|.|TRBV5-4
CASSLGGQSTNEKLFF
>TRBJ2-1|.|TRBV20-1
CSAREDREQFF
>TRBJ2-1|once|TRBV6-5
CASSYLASGAYSEQFF
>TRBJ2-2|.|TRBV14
CASSQSQPGGELFF
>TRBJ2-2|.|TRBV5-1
CASSLLGTGDTGELFF
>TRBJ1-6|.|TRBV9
CASSVDGYSYNSPLHF
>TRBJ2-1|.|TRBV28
CASSPPGQGLGEQFF